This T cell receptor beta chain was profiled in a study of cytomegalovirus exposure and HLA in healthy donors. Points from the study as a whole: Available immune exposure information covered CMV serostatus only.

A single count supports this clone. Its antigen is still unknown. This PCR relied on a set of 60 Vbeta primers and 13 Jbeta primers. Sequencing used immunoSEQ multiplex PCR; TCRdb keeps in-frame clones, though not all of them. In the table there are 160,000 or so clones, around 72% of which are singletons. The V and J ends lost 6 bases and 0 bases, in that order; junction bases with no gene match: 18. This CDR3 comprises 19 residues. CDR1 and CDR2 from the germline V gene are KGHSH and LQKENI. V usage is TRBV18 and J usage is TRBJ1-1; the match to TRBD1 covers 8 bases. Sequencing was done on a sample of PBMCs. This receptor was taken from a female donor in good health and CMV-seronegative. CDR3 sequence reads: CASSSRSGGTRLMNTEAFF. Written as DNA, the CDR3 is TGTGCCAGCTCGTCTCGATCAGGGGGCACGCGCCTCATGAACACTGAAGCTTTCTTT.